One sample yielded the 23 T cell receptor beta chains listed below, sequenced in a study of blood T cells in healthy people across ages. Using a J-beta primer mix together with a sample-barcoded 5' primer, a second PCR was run for roughly 6 to 12 cycles. TCRdb called the 5' RACE reads again in MiXCR, with one record for every CDR3 protein. The repertoire includes more than 900,000 distinct CDR3 sequences, almost 30% of them detected once, and roughly 10% sits in the top ten. These same data were also listed under a study on T cells of mothers and their children.

The specimen was blood. Source of these receptors: a woman aged 40-49 years in good health.

This CDR3 reads CASSGDRGNHYEQYF. CDR3 coding DNA: TGTGCCAGCAGCGGAGACAGGGGGAATCACTACGAGCAGTACTTC. This chain links TRBV21-1 with TRBJ2-7; TRBD1 is taken as the D call from the table, unchecked against the DNA. TRBV21-1 is labeled a pseudogene. The CDR3 contains 15 residues.

The sample holds a few counts of this clonotype. The chain couples TRBV29-1 to TRBJ2-3; 9 nucleotides agree with TRBD2. Germline assignment: CDR1 SQVTM and CDR2 ANQGSEA. The V gene end was trimmed by 4 bases and the J gene end by 6 bases; junction bases not matched to a gene: 20. The CDR3 is 18 amino acids. The CDR3 region is CSVVGFSGGGVSGDTQYF. The CDR3 DNA is TGCAGCGTTGTTGGGTTCAGCGGCGGGGGGGTATCAGGTGATACGCAGTATTTT.

A few counts support this clonotype. The rearrangement joins TRBV7-2 to TRBJ1-4, with D tentatively TRBD1 (6 bases). The germline CDR1 and CDR2 sequences are SGHTA and FQGNSA. V lost 5 bases, J lost 14 bases, and 21 bases lay in between. This CDR3 region has 14 residues. Here the CDR3 DNA reads TGTGCCAGCAGCCGAGAACGGGGGCGCGGGAGGCTGTTTTTT. Residues: CASSRERGRGRLFF.

This clonotype appeared a few times. The gene calls are TRBV18 and TRBJ2-6; TRBD1 aligns across 7 bases. V lost 3 bases, J lost 4 bases, and 3 bases stayed unmatched. This CDR3 is 15 amino acids long. Germline V gene lookup returns CDR1 KGHSH and CDR2 LQKENI. The CDR3 here is CASSPEGAGANVLTF. CDR3 DNA: TGTGCCAGCTCACCTGAGGGGGCCGGGGCCAACGTCCTGACTTTC.

There are a few counts of this clonotype. The chain couples TRBV7-9 to TRBJ2-1, with 14 bases lining up with TRBD2. The CDR3 extends over 19 amino acids. With 4 bases clipped from V and 6 bases from J, the junction kept 14 bases outside the gene matches. Germline CDR1 SEHNR, CDR2 FQNEAQ (reference sequence). The CDR3 spells CASSSPTLSTSGGGNEQFF. The CDR3 DNA reads as TGTGCCAGCAGCTCACCAACCCTATCGACTAGCGGGGGGGGCAATGAGCAGTTCTTC.

The V and J genes are TRBV7-3 and TRBJ1-2, with D perhaps TRBD1 (6 bases). This CDR3 contains 14 residues. The germline V gene has CDR1 SGHTA and CDR2 FQGTGA. V was trimmed by 5 bases and J by 4 bases, leaving 14 bases between them. The CDR3 is CASSPGGSSYGYTF. The CDR3 nucleotides are TGTGCCAGCAGCCCCGGGGGCAGTTCCTATGGCTACACCTTC.

The V call is TRBV7-9, the J call TRBJ2-7; no clear D. CDR3 length: 15 residues. The V end lost 5 bases, the J end lost 2 bases, and 16 bases lay between the germline ends. Germline CDR1 and CDR2: SEHNR and FQNEAQ (reference sequence). The CDR3 loop is CASSVLDWGTYEQYF. DNA of the CDR3: TGTGCCAGCAGCGTCCTGGATTGGGGTACCTACGAGCAGTACTTC.

This clonotype was observed once. The rearrangement joins TRBV5-1 to TRBJ2-2, with TRBD2 as a possible D gene (5 bases). The CDR3 is 14 amino acids. Germline assignment: CDR1 SGHRS and CDR2 YFSETQ. Trimming removed 6 bases at V and 5 bases at J, with 14 bases between. DNA of the CDR3: TGCGCCAGCAATCTCGGGGATAAGACCGGGGAGCTGTTTTTT. It is translated as CASNLGDKTGELFF.

This chain connects TRBV24-1 to TRBJ1-5; 9 nucleotides agree with TRBD1. Trimming took 5 bases from V and 6 from J; bases not matched to a gene: 4. The CDR3 is 14 amino acids. Germline assignment: CDR1 KGHDR and CDR2 SFDVKD. The CDR3 sequence: CATSVGQGVQPQHF. The CDR3 region has the DNA TGTGCCACCAGTGTGGGACAGGGAGTTCAGCCCCAGCATTTT.

This clonotype was detected only a few times. The junction departs from germline at one end; a sequencing error may be responsible. This chain links TRBV10-3 with TRBJ2-3, with 10 bases aligning to TRBD2. CDR1 and CDR2 (germline): ENHRY, SYGVKD. CDR3 size: 15 residues. The chain's CDR3 is CAISEVAGGTDTQYF. DNA for the CDR3: TGTGCCATCAGTGAGGTAGCGGGGGGCACGGATACGCAGTATTTT.

Only a few counts were recorded for this clonotype. This chain links TRBV2 with TRBJ2-3; 9 bases are shared with TRBD2. Germline loops: CDR1 SNHLY, CDR2 FYNNEI. The CDR3 runs to 15 residues. Trimming took 8 bases from V and 2 from J; bases not matched to a gene: 8. The DNA for the CDR3 is TGTGCCAGCGATGAGCGGGGGGCACCCACAGATACGCAGTATTTT. It specifies CASDERGAPTDTQYF.

There are many counts of this clonotype. The V gene is TRBV25-1, the J gene TRBJ2-7; D uncertain. Per the germline V gene, CDR1 is MGHDK and CDR2 is SYGVNS. The CDR3 consists of 15 residues. Trimming cost V 2 bases and J 5 bases, with 16 bases left between them. In DNA, the CDR3 is TGTGCCAGCAGTGAAACCGTGATGGTTTCCCACGAGCAGTACTTC. Translation: CASSETVMVSHEQYF.

Regarding this clonotype: This clone may be a read error of a much larger clone one base away. The V call is TRBV3-1, the J call TRBJ2-7, with D unclear. CDR1 is LGHDT and CDR2 is YNNKEL in the germline V gene (reference sequence). V gave up 5 bases and J gave up 3 bases, with 14 bases separating them. CDR3 size: 14 residues. This chain's CDR3 is CASSNMNSHYEQYF. The DNA of the CDR3 is TGTGCCAGCAGCAATATGAACAGCCACTACGAGCAGTACTTC.

Concerning this clonotype itself: One junction end disagrees with the germline gene, perhaps due to a read error. The chain has TRBV11-2 and TRBJ2-1, with TRBD2 matching 7 bases. CDR1 and CDR2 from the germline V gene are SGHAT and FQNNGV. The CDR3 consists of 16 residues. The CDR3 is CASNLDQRGSYNEQFF. CDR3 DNA sequence: TGTGCCAGCAACTTAGATCAGCGGGGCTCCTACAATGAGCAGTTCTTC. Drawing the rest from reference TRBV11-2 and TRBJ2-1, the complete variable domain is EAGVAQSPRYKIIEKRQSVAFWCNPISGHATLYWYQQILGQGPKLLIQFQNNGVVDDSQLPKDRFSAERLKGVDSTLKIQPAKLEDSAVYLCASNLDQRGSYNEQFFGPGTRLTVL.

In DNA form, the CDR3 reads TGTGCCAGCAGCTTAGACAGGGGGGAATCTAATGGCTACACCTTC. This sequence encodes CASSLDRGESNGYTF. The V gene is TRBV7-2, the J gene TRBJ1-2; 8 bases align to TRBD1. This CDR3 has 15 amino acids. The germline V gene encodes CDR1 SGHTA and CDR2 FQGNSA. The trim removed 1 base at V and 6 bases at J, leaving 7 bases unmatched.

The chain recombines TRBV11-3 with TRBJ2-1, with D perhaps TRBD1 (5 bases). Trimming removed 4 bases at V and 0 bases at J, with 22 bases between. The CDR3 runs 19 residues. Germline-derived CDR1 and CDR2 are SGHNT and YENEEA. DNA for the CDR3: TGTGCCAGCAGCTACAATCCACCTTGGGGCCCCAGCTCCTACAATGAGCAGTTCTTC. Its translation: CASSYNPPWGPSSYNEQFF. Full variable domain (outside the CDR3, taken from reference TRBV11-3 and TRBJ2-1): EAGVVQSPRYKIIEKKQPVAFWCNPISGHNTLYWYLQNLGQGPELLIRYENEEAVDDSQLPKDRFSAERLKGVDSTLKIQPAELGDSAVYLCASSYNPPWGPSSYNEQFFGPGTRLTVL.

The chain carries TRBV4-1 and TRBJ2-7, with TRBD1 as a possible D gene (6 bases). Germline V gene lookup returns CDR1 MGHRA and CDR2 YSYEKL. V dropped 1 base and J dropped 5 bases, with 15 bases sitting between them. This CDR3 spans 15 amino acids. CDR3 nucleotides: TGCGCCAGCAGCCAAGGACATACAGGGAACCACGAGCAGTACTTC. Translation: CASSQGHTGNHEQYF.

V is TRBV2 and J is TRBJ1-2; D call uncertain. Trimming removed 3 bases from V and 8 bases from J, with 4 bases in between. Germline V CDR1 and CDR2: SNHLY, FYNNEI. The length of the CDR3 is 10 residues. The CDR3 here is CASSESGYTF. Written as DNA, the CDR3 is TGTGCCAGCAGTGAGTCCGGCTACACCTTC.

The chain joins TRBV20-1 to TRBJ2-5; 12 positions match TRBD2. V lost 3 bases and J lost 0; bases outside the gene matches: 11. This CDR3 spans 18 amino acids. Germline V gives CDR1 DFQATT, CDR2 SNEGSKA (reference sequence). CDR3 in DNA: TGCAGTGCTAGGGACTCCGGGACTAGCGGGCTGCACCAAGAGACCCAGTACTTC. It is translated as CSARDSGTSGLHQETQYF.

The rearrangement joins TRBV7-9 to TRBJ2-3; D remains unclear. This CDR3 is 13 amino acids long. Per germline, CDR1 SEHNR and CDR2 FQNEAQ (reference sequence). The ends were cut back, 6 bases at V and 0 bases at J, with 7 bases in the middle. DNA of the CDR3: TGTGCCAGCAGAACTTCAAGCACAGATACGCAGTATTTT. Translated, it gives CASRTSSTDTQYF. The full variable domain, in which reference TRBV7-9 and TRBJ2-3 provide the parts outside the CDR3, is DTGVSQNPRHKITKRGQNVTFRCDPISEHNRLYWYRQTLGQGPEFLTYFQNEAQLEKSRLLSDRFSAERPKGSFSTLEIQRTEQGDSAMYLCASRTSSTDTQYFGPGTRLTVL.

The chain is built from TRBV5-5 and TRBJ1-1, with a tentative D call TRBD1 (5 bases). The CDR3 has 14 residues. Between the trimmed V and J ends, which lost 3 bases and 8 bases, there was a span of 17 bases. From germline, CDR1 is SGHKS and CDR2 YYEKEE (reference sequence). CDR3 DNA: TGTGCCAGCAGCTGGGCCATACGAGGGGAGGAAGCTTTCTTT. It is translated as CASSWAIRGEEAFF.

This clonotype was found a few times. V and J are TRBV29-1 and TRBJ2-2; D assignment may be TRBD1 or TRBD2 (5 bases each). Trimming cost V 4 bases and J 6 bases, with 12 bases left between them. The CDR3 is 13 amino acids. Germline-derived CDR1 and CDR2 are SQVTM and ANQGSEA. CDR3 sequence reads: CSVVPLGAGELFF. DNA for the CDR3: TGCAGCGTTGTTCCGCTGGGGGCCGGGGAGCTGTTTTTT.

As regards this clonotype: With a much larger clone just one base away, this may be a read error. V is TRBV20-1 and J is TRBJ1-2; D may be TRBD1 (5 bases). Germline assignment: CDR1 DFQATT and CDR2 SNEGSKA (reference sequence). V was trimmed by 3 bases and J by 4 bases, leaving 15 bases between them. The CDR3 has 14 amino acids. CDR3 sequence (DNA): TGCAGTGCTAGGGCGGGACCGACTTGCTATGGCTACACCTTC. Protein: CSARAGPTCYGYTF.